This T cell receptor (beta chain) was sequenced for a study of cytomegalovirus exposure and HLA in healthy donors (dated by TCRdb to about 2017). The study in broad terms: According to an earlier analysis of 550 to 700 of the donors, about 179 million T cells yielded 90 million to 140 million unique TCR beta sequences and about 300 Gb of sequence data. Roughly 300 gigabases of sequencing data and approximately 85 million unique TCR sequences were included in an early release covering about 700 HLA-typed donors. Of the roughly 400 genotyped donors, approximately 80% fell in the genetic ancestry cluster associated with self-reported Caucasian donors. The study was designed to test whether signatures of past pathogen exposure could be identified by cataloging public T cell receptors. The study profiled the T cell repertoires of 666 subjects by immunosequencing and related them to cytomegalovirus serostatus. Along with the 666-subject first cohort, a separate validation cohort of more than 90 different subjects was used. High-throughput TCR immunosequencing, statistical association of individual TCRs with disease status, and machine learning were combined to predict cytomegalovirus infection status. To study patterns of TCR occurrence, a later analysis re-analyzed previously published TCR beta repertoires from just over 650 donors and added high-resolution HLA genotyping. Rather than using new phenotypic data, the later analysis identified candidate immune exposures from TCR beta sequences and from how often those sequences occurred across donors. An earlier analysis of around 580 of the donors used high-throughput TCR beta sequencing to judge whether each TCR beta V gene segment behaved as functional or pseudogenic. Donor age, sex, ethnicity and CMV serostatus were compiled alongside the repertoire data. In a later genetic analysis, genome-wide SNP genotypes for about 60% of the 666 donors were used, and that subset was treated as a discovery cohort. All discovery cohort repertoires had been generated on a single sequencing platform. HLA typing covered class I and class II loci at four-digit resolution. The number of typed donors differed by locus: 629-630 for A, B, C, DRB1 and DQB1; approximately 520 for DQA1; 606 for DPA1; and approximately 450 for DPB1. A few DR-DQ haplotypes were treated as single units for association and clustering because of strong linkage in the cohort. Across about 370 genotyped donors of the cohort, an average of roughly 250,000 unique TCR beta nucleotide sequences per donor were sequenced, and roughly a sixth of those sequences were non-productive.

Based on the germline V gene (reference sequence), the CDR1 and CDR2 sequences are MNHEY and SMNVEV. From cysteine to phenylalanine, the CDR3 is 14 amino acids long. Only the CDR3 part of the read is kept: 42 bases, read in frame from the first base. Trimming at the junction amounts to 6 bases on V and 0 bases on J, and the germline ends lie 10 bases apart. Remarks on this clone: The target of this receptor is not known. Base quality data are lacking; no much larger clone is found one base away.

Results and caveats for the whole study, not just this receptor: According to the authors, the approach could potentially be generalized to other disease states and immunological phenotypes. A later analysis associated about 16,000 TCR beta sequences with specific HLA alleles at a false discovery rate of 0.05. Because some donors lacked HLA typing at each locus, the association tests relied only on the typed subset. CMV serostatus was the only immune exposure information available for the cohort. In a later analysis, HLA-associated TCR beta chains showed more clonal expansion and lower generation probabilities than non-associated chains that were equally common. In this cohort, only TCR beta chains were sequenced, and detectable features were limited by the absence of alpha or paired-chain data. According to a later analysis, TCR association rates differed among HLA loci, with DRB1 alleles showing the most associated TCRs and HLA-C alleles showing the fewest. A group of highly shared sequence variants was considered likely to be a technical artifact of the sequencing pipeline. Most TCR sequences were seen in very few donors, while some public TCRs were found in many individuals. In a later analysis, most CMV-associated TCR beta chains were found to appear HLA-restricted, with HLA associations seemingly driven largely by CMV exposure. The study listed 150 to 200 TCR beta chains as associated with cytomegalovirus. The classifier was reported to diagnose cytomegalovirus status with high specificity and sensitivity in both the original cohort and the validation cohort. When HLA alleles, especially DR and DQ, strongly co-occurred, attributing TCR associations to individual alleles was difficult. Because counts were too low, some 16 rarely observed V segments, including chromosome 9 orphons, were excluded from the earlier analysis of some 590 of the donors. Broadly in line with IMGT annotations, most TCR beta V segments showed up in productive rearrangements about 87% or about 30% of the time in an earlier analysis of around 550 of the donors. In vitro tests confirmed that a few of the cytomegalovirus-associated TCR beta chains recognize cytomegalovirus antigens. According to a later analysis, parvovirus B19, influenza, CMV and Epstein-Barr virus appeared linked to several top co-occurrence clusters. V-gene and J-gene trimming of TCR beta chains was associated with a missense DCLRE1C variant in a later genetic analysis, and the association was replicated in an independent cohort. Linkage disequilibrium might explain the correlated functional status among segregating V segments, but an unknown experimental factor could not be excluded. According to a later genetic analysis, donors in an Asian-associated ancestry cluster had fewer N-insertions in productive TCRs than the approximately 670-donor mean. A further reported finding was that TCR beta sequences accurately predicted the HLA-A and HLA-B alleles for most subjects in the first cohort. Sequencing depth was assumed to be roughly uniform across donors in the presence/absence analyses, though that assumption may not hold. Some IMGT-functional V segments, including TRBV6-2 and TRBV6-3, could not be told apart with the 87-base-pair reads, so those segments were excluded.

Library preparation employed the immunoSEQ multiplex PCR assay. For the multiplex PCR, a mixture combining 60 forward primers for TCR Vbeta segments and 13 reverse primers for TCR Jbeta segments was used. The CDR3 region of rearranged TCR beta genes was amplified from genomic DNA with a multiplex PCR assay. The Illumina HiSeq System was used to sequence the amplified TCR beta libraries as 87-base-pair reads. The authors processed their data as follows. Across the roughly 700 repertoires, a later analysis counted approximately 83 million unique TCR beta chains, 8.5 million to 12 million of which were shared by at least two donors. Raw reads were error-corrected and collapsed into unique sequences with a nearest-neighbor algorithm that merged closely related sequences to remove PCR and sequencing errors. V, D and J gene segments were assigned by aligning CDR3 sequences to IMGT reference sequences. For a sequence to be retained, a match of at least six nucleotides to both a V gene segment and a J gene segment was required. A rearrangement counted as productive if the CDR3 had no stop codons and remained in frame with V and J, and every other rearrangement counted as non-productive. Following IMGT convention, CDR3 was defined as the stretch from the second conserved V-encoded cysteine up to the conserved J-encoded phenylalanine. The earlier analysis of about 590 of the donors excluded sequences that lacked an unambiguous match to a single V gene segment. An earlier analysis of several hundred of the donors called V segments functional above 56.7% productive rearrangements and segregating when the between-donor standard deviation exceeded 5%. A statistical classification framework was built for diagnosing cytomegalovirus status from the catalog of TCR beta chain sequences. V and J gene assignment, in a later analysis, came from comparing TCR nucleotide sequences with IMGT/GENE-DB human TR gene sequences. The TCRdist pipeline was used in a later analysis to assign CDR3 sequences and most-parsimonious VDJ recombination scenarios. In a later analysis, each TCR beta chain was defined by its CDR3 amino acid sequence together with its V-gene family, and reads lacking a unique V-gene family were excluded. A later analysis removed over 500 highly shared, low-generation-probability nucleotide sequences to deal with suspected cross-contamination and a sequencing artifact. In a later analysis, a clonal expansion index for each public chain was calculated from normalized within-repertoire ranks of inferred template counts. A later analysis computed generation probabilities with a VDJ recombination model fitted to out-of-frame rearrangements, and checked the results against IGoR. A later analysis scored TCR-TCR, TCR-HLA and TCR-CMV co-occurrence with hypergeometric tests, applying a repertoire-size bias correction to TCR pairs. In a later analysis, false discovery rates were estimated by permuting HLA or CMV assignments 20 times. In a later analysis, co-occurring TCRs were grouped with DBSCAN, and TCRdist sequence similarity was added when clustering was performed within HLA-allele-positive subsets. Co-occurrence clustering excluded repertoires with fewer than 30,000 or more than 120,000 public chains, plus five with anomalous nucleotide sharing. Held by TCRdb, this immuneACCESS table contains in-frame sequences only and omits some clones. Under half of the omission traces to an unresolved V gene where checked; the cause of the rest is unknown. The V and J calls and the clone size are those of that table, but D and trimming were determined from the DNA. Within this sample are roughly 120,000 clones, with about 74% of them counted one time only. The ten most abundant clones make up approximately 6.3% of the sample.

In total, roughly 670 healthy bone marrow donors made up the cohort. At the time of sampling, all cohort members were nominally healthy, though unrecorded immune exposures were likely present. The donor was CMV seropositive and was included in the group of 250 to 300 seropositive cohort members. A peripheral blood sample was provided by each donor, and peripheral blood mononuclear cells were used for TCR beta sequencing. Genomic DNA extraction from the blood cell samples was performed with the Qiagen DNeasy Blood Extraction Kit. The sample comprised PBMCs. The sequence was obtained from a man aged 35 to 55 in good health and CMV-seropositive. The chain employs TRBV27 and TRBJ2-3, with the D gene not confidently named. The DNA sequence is TGTGCCAGCAGCGTAGAGTATAGCACAGATACGCAGTATTTT. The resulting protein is CASSVEYSTDTQYF.